This is a list of T cell receptor beta chains from one sample in a study of cytomegalovirus exposure and HLA in healthy donors. Measured with immunoSEQ multiplex PCR; TCRdb has only the in-frame clones, and not every one. The sample gives over 85,000 clones, 76% of which show up once; more than 1.5% is in the top ten. Sequencing used PBMCs. The receptor source for this set is a man aged 40-50 years in good health and CMV-seronegative. Both conserved end residues are part of each CDR3. A D gene is named only where the DNA matches it firmly. For some rows the clone size is stated as once, few or many, or as a class when expanded; others skip it.

j_call: TRBJ2-1
v_call: TRBV11-3
d_call: TRBD1
clone_size: -
cdr3_nt: TGTGCCAGCAGCTTAGATTCGGGACAGAATGAGCAGTTCTTC
cdr3_aa: CASSLDSGQNEQFF

j_call: TRBJ2-3
v_call: TRBV7-8
d_call: TRBD2
clone_size: -
cdr3_nt: TGTGCCAGCAGCCCCATCGGTAGCGGGGAACTGAGGGATACGCAGTATTTT
cdr3_aa: CASSPIGSGELRDTQYF

j_call: TRBJ2-2
v_call: TRBV7-3
d_call: -
clone_size: -
cdr3_nt: TGTGCCAGCAGCCGAACTCGGGATTACGGGGAGCTGTTTTTT
cdr3_aa: CASSRTRDYGELFF

j_call: TRBJ2-7
v_call: TRBV6-5
d_call: TRBD2
clone_size: few
cdr3_nt: TGTGCCAGCAGTGTCGGACTAGCCACCTACGAGCAGTACTTC
cdr3_aa: CASSVGLATYEQYF

j_call: TRBJ2-1
v_call: TRBV6-1
d_call: -
clone_size: -
cdr3_nt: TGTGCCAGCAGGGCGGATCGCAGCTCCTACAATGAGCAGTTCTTC
cdr3_aa: CASRADRSSYNEQFF

j_call: TRBJ2-7
v_call: TRBV5-6
d_call: TRBD2
clone_size: few
cdr3_nt: TGTGCCAGCAGCTTAGGCGGGAGTCTCTACGAGCAGTACTTC
cdr3_aa: CASSLGGSLYEQYF

j_call: TRBJ2-7
v_call: TRBV7-2
d_call: TRBD2
clone_size: -
cdr3_nt: TGTGCCAGCAGCTTGTCCGGGACTAGCGGGAGCCCTACCTACGAGCAGTACTTC
cdr3_aa: CASSLSGTSGSPTYEQYF

j_call: TRBJ1-4
v_call: TRBV27
d_call: -
clone_size: -
cdr3_nt: TGTGCCAGCAGTTTAGGGGCCGGGCAGGCGCTGGGAACTAATGAAAAACTGTTTTTT
cdr3_aa: CASSLGAGQALGTNEKLFF

j_call: TRBJ2-3
v_call: TRBV11-2
d_call: TRBD2
clone_size: few
cdr3_nt: TGTGCCAGCAGCTTAGTCTGGCGGGAGACAGATACGCAGTATTTT
cdr3_aa: CASSLVWRETDTQYF

j_call: TRBJ2-1
v_call: TRBV5-1
d_call: -
clone_size: -
cdr3_nt: TGCGCCAGCAGCTTGGTTCGGGAGCTGTACAATGAGCAGTTCTTC
cdr3_aa: CASSLVRELYNEQFF

j_call: TRBJ1-3
v_call: TRBV28
d_call: TRBD1
clone_size: -
cdr3_nt: TGTGCCAGCAGCCAATCCAGGGGGTCGGGAAACACCATATATTTT
cdr3_aa: CASSQSRGSGNTIYF

j_call: TRBJ2-5
v_call: TRBV7-2
d_call: -
clone_size: few
cdr3_nt: TGTGCCAGCAGCTTTCCCCGACAGCTTCAAGAGACCCAGTACTTC
cdr3_aa: CASSFPRQLQETQYF

j_call: TRBJ2-1
v_call: TRBV11-3
d_call: TRBD2
clone_size: -
cdr3_nt: TGTGCCAGCAGCCCAAGCGGGGGGCCCTACAATGAGCAGTTCTTC
cdr3_aa: CASSPSGGPYNEQFF

j_call: TRBJ1-1
v_call: TRBV6-5
d_call: TRBD1
clone_size: -
cdr3_nt: TGTGCCAGCAGTTACTCAGAACAGGGGCGGGCTGAAGCTTTCTTT
cdr3_aa: CASSYSEQGRAEAFF

j_call: TRBJ2-3
v_call: TRBV30
d_call: -
clone_size: -
cdr3_nt: TGTGCCTGGAGTGCCACTAGTGATACGCAGTATTTT
cdr3_aa: CAWSATSDTQYF

j_call: TRBJ2-7
v_call: TRBV4-3
d_call: -
clone_size: -
cdr3_nt: TGCGCCAGCAGCCCGGGACACAGAAACTCCTACGAGCAGTACTTC
cdr3_aa: CASSPGHRNSYEQYF

j_call: TRBJ2-7
v_call: TRBV4-1
d_call: TRBD1
clone_size: -
cdr3_nt: TGCGCCAGCAGCCAAAGGTTTGAGACAGGGTTCTCCTACGAGCAGTACTTC
cdr3_aa: CASSQRFETGFSYEQYF

j_call: TRBJ2-3
v_call: TRBV7-2
d_call: TRBD1
clone_size: -
cdr3_nt: TGTGCCAGCAGTAGACAGGGTTTGGGCACAGATACGCAGTATTTT
cdr3_aa: CASSRQGLGTDTQYF

j_call: TRBJ2-7
v_call: TRBV6-5
d_call: TRBD1
clone_size: -
cdr3_nt: TGTGCCAGCAGCCGGGACAGGTATTACGAGCAGTACTTC
cdr3_aa: CASSRDRYYEQYF

j_call: TRBJ1-6
v_call: TRBV6-1
d_call: -
clone_size: -
cdr3_nt: TGTGCCAGCAGTGATTCACAGGCCGCCTCCTCACCCCTCCACTTT
cdr3_aa: CASSDSQAASSPLHF

j_call: TRBJ1-1
v_call: TRBV28
d_call: -
clone_size: -
cdr3_nt: TGTGCCAGCAGTTTAACAGGGCCCATGAACACTGAAGCTTTCTTT
cdr3_aa: CASSLTGPMNTEAFF

j_call: TRBJ2-5
v_call: TRBV9
d_call: -
clone_size: -
cdr3_nt: TGTGCCAGCAGCGTCCTTGAGCTTCCTGCGGAGACCCAGTACTTC
cdr3_aa: CASSVLELPAETQYF

j_call: TRBJ2-7
v_call: TRBV9
d_call: -
clone_size: -
cdr3_nt: TGTGCCAGCAGCTCCGAGCCAGGGGCAAGCGCCTACGAGCAGTACTTC
cdr3_aa: CASSSEPGASAYEQYF